Below, one T cell receptor (beta chain) is given with its context. Its antigen is not known. This sample stems from a study of CD4 T cells in relation to SARS-CoV-2 and coronaviruses. Study-level background: TCR beta CDR3s were sequenced after approximately ten-day antigen culture of PBMCs. Negative control cultures got HIV-1 Nef peptides or no peptide.

The CDR3 has 15 amino acids. The germline V and J ends were trimmed by 5 bases and 6 bases, with 16 bases remaining between them. Germline CDR1 is MDHEN and CDR2 is SYDVKM. Assay: immunoSEQ multiplex PCR; the TCRdb copy retains only in-frame clones and omits some. Here the sample spans about 21,000 clones, 74% being singletons. Before the COVID-19 pandemic, during about 2011-2019, CD4+ T cells were taken from unexposed donors. CD4+ T cells were isolated from the cells after around 10 days of culture. Cultures held 1.5 million to 2.5 million PBMCs per well with around 10 IU/ml IL-2. The chain joins TRBV28 to TRBJ1-4; tentative D call: TRBD1 (5 bases). The material sequenced was CD4+ T cells from PBMCs, cultured in vitro. This TCR came from a human donor in good health. The CDR3 is CASSGGEGSDEKLFF. CDR3 DNA: TGTGCCAGCAGTGGGGGGGAGGGTAGTGATGAAAAACTGTTTTTT.